A single sample gave rise to the 22 T cell receptor beta chains below, sequenced in a study of T cells in Graves' hyperthyroidism and ophthalmopathy. RNA transcripts served as the template for amplifying TCR beta CDR3 regions. When the TCR CDR3 underwent first-round RT-PCR, the HTBI primer set was used. TCRdb itself ran the multiplex PCR reads through MiXCR, one entry per CDR3 protein. The table includes around 400,000 distinct CDR3 sequences, under 15% detected once. The sample consisted of blood. The receptors here all came from a woman younger than 30 with Graves' hyperthyroidism.

This clonotype appeared many times. V is TRBV7-2 and J is TRBJ1-2; D gene unclear. The CDR3 is 12 amino acids. Germline CDR1 reads SGHTA; CDR2 reads FQGNSA. The V end lost 1 base, the J end lost 6 bases, and 6 bases lay between the germline ends. The CDR3 sequence: CASSLDSNGYTF. The CDR3 coding sequence is TGTGCCAGCAGCTTAGACTCCAATGGCTACACCTTC.

The chain combines TRBV30 with TRBJ2-4, with D unresolved. From germline, CDR1 is GTSNPN and CDR2 SVGIG (reference sequence). Trimming took 8 bases from V and 10 from J, leaving 15 bases between them. The CDR3 spans 11 residues. The CDR3 protein is CAGVRLGIQYF. CDR3 in DNA: TGTGCCGGAGTGAGGTTGGGAATTCAGTACTTC.

This clonotype was detected ten times or more. The chain employs TRBV7-2 and TRBJ2-1, with D possibly being TRBD2 (6 bases). CDR3 length equals 15 residues. Trimming cost V 1 base and J 9 bases, with 16 bases left between them. The germline V gene encodes CDR1 SGHTA and CDR2 FQGNSA. The CDR3 DNA reads as TGTGCCAGCAGCTTAGACAGCCAAAGGAGGGTTGAGCAGTTCTTC. It codes for CASSLDSQRRVEQFF.

The rearrangement links TRBV15 to TRBJ1-5; maybe TRBD1 (5 bases). V was cut by 1 base and J by 6 bases, with 10 bases left in between. Germline assignment: CDR1 LNHNV and CDR2 YYDKDF (reference sequence). The CDR3 extends over 14 amino acids. The CDR3 is CATSRGGGTQPQHF. The CDR3 coding sequence is TGTGCCACCAGCAGAGGGGGGGGTACTCAGCCCCAGCATTTT.

This clonotype was found many times. The rearrangement joins TRBV28 to TRBJ2-7, with a tentative D call TRBD2 (5 bases). V dropped 6 bases and J dropped 5 bases, with 20 bases sitting between them. This CDR3 spans 15 amino acids. CDR1 is MDHEN and CDR2 is SYDVKM in the germline V gene. This CDR3 reads CASSPGWPSPHEQYF. Here the CDR3 DNA reads TGTGCCAGCAGCCCGGGGTGGCCATCCCCCCACGAGCAGTACTTC.

This clonotype was found many times. The rearrangement joins TRBV5-1 to TRBJ2-3; TRBD2 matches 7 bases. This CDR3 region has 15 residues. The germline gives CDR1 SGHRS, CDR2 YFSETQ. The J segment lost 0 bases and the V segment lost 2 bases, leaving 3 bases of the junction unmatched. The CDR3, as DNA: TGCGCCAGCAGCTTCGCGGGGGAGAGCACAGATACGCAGTATTTT. Its translation is CASSFAGESTDTQYF.

This clonotype was counted at least ten times. The rearrangement joins TRBV19 to TRBJ1-1; D is perhaps TRBD1 (5 bases). Trimming took off 6 bases at V and 3 bases at J, with 20 bases between the two ends. The germline CDR1 and CDR2 sequences are LNHDA and SQIVND (reference sequence). The CDR3 loop spans 16 amino acids. The CDR3 DNA follows: TGTGCCAGTAGCAGACCCCCAGGGTCGGGTGACACTGAAGCTTTCTTT. Its protein product is CASSRPPGSGDTEAFF.

This clonotype was picked up many times. The chain uses TRBV11-2 and TRBJ2-7, with 7 bases lining up with TRBD2. The V gene's germline CDR1 is SGHAT and CDR2 FQNNGV. The CDR3 extends over 13 amino acids. The ends lost 5 bases at V and 5 bases at J; junction bases unmatched: 6. The CDR3 here is CASSGLVSHEQYF. CDR3 in DNA: TGTGCCAGCAGCGGACTAGTTAGCCACGAGCAGTACTTC.

This clonotype was seen ten or more times. The J gene is TRBJ2-1, the V gene TRBV10-2, with 9 bases lining up with TRBD2. J was trimmed by 7 bases and V by 2 bases; bases with no gene match: 6. The CDR3 spans 15 residues. Germline V gene sequence: CDR1 WSHSY, CDR2 SAAADI. The CDR3 region is CASSEPAGGQNEQFF. Written as DNA, the CDR3 is TGCGCCAGCAGTGAGCCAGCGGGAGGCCAGAATGAGCAGTTCTTC.

This clonotype has a handful of counts. The CDR3 spells CASSLGGTLVKDGYTF. CDR3 sequence (DNA): TGCGCCAGCAGCTTGGGAGGGACCTTGGTTAAGGATGGCTACACCTTC. This rearrangement joins TRBV5-1 to TRBJ1-2, with D tentatively TRBD1 (5 bases). The germline V gene encodes CDR1 SGHRS and CDR2 YFSETQ. Trimming removed 0 bases at V and 6 bases at J, with 18 bases between. The CDR3 is made up of 16 amino acids.

At least ten counts were recorded for this clonotype. The gene calls are TRBV2 and TRBJ1-5; tentatively, D is TRBD1 (5 bases). Trimming took off 7 bases at V and 0 bases at J, with 7 bases between the two ends. CDR1 is SNHLY, CDR2 FYNNEI, per germline. The CDR3 length is 13 residues. In nucleotides, the CDR3 is TGTGCCAGCACGGGGGATAGCAATCAGCCCCAGCATTTT. This codes for CASTGDSNQPQHF.

This clonotype has only a few counts. J is TRBJ2-7 and V is TRBV20-1, with D hard to call. V was clipped by 0 bases and J by 9 bases, with 12 bases between them. Per germline, CDR1 DFQATT and CDR2 SNEGSKA (reference sequence). The CDR3 extends over 12 amino acids. CDR3 sequence: CSARDRWSGQYF. The DNA of the CDR3 is TGCAGTGCTAGAGATCGTTGGTCCGGGCAGTACTTC.

This rearrangement joins TRBV18 to TRBJ1-1, with 8 bases lining up with TRBD1. The CDR3 covers 13 residues. Per the germline V gene, CDR1 is KGHSH and CDR2 is LQKENI. Trimming removed 6 bases from V and 11 bases from J; junction bases left unmatched: 11. CDR3 sequence reads: CASSPGQGSHAFF. CDR3 DNA sequence: TGTGCCAGCTCGCCTGGACAGGGTAGTCATGCTTTCTTT. Using reference TRBV18 and TRBJ1-1 for the parts outside the CDR3, the full variable domain is NAGVMQNPRHLVRRRGQEARLRCSPMKGHSHVYWYRQLPEEGLKFMVYLQKENIIDESGMPKERFSAEFPKEGPSILRIQQVVRGDSAAYFCASSPGQGSHAFFGQGTRLTVV.

This clonotype was detected only a few times. This chain uses TRBV29-1 with TRBJ1-2; D unclear. The CDR3 consists of 11 residues. Trimming shortened V by 7 bases and J by 2 bases, and 8 bases separated the two germline ends. Germline CDR1 is SQVTM and CDR2 is ANQGSEA. Written as DNA, the CDR3 is TGCAGCGGCCTCAAGAACTATGGCTACACCTTC. This codes for CSGLKNYGYTF.

This clonotype came up many times. The V gene is TRBV5-1, the J gene TRBJ1-6; no reliable D call. The CDR3 extends over 14 amino acids. Trimming took off 0 bases at V and 7 bases at J, with 8 bases between the two ends. Germline V gene lookup returns CDR1 SGHRS and CDR2 YFSETQ. CDR3 region: CASSLEQLNSPLHF. The CDR3 bases are TGCGCCAGCAGCTTGGAACAGCTGAATTCACCCCTCCACTTT.

The CDR3 here is CASSSKVGLAIEQYF. CDR3 DNA: TGTGCCAGCAGTTCAAAGGTCGGACTAGCGATCGAGCAGTACTTC. V is TRBV7-2 and J is TRBJ2-7; 9 bases are a match to TRBD2. Germline V lookup: CDR1 SGHTA, CDR2 FQGNSA. The CDR3 spans 15 residues. Trimming at V came to 6 bases and at J to 6 bases, leaving 12 bases not matched to a gene.

This clonotype was found many times. This chain connects TRBV5-1 to TRBJ2-4, with TRBD1 matching 8 bases. CDR1 is SGHRS and CDR2 is YFSETQ in the germline V gene. The J segment lost 8 bases and the V segment lost 3 bases, leaving 7 bases of the junction unmatched. The CDR3 extends over 14 amino acids. The CDR3 is CASSSDRVGYIQYF. DNA of the CDR3: TGCGCCAGCAGCTCGGACAGGGTTGGGTACATTCAGTACTTC.

This clonotype was seen repeatedly, ten times or more. The V and J genes are TRBV27 and TRBJ2-4, with D unclear. This CDR3 region has 17 residues. V shed 5 bases and J shed 6 bases, with 23 bases lying between them. CDR1 is MNHEY, CDR2 SMNVEV, per germline (reference sequence). This chain's CDR3 is CASSQAYPAGAGNIQYF. Written as DNA, the CDR3 is TGTGCCAGCAGTCAAGCGTACCCCGCAGGCGCCGGAAACATTCAGTACTTC.

The rearrangement joins TRBV25-1 to TRBJ1-1; D not resolved. The CDR3 totals 15 residues. With 1 base removed from V and 5 bases from J, the gap between germline ends came to 14 bases. The germline CDR1 and CDR2 sequences are MGHDK and SYGVNS. CDR3 DNA: TGTGCCAGCAGTGAATTTTATCCCTCGGGGACTGAAGCTTTCTTT. It codes for CASSEFYPSGTEAFF.

This clonotype was found many times. The rearrangement joins TRBV4-3 to TRBJ1-2; TRBD1 might be the D (5 bases). Germline CDR1 is LGHNA and CDR2 is YSLEER. V dropped 2 bases and J dropped 6 bases, with 7 bases sitting between them. This CDR3 is 12 amino acids long. The CDR3: CASSQRGHGYTF. The DNA of the CDR3 is TGCGCCAGCAGCCAAAGGGGACATGGCTACACCTTC.

V is TRBV7-9 and J is TRBJ1-6, with a tentative D call TRBD1 (5 bases). Deletions cut 3 bases from V and 9 bases from J, with 27 bases between. CDR3 length: 19 residues. Germline V gives CDR1 SEHNR, CDR2 FQNEAQ (reference sequence). The CDR3 reads CASSLESRVGLRISSPLHF. The CDR3 nucleotides read TGTGCCAGCAGCTTGGAGAGCAGAGTGGGGCTTCGTATAAGTTCACCCCTCCACTTT.

This clonotype appeared many times. In DNA form, the CDR3 reads TGTGCCAGCAGTACTACTCAGGGGCATCAGCCCCAGCATTTT. This sequence encodes CASSTTQGHQPQHF. V and J are TRBV28 and TRBJ1-5, with D perhaps matching TRBD1 (6 bases). V lost 5 bases and J lost 5, with 13 bases in between. The CDR3 runs to 14 residues. CDR1 is MDHEN, CDR2 SYDVKM, per germline.